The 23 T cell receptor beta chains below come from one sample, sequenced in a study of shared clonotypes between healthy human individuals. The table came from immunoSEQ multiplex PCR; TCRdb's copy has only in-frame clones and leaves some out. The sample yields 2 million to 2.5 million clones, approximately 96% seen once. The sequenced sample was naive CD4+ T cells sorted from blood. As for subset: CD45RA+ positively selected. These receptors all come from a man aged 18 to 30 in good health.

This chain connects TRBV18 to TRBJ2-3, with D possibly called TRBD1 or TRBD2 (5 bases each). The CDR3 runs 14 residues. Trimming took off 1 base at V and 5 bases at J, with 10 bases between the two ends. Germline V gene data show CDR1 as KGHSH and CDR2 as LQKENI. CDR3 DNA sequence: TGTGCCAGCTCACCACAGGGACGAGTAGATACGCAGTATTTT. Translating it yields CASSPQGRVDTQYF. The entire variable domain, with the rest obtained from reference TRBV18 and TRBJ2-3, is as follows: NAGVMQNPRHLVRRRGQEARLRCSPMKGHSHVYWYRQLPEEGLKFMVYLQKENIIDESGMPKERFSAEFPKEGPSILRIQQVVRGDSAAYFCASSPQGRVDTQYFGPGTRLTVL.

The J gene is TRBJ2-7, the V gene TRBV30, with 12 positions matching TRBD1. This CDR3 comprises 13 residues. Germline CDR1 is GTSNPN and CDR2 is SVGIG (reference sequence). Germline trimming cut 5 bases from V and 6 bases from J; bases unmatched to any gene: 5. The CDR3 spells CAWGTGGFSEQYF. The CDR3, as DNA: TGTGCCTGGGGGACAGGGGGCTTTTCCGAGCAGTACTTC.

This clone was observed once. As DNA, the CDR3 is TGTGCCTGGAGTGTGTCCGCTGGGTTCTACGAGCAGTACTTC. It encodes CAWSVSAGFYEQYF. The V call is TRBV30, the J call TRBJ2-7; no reliable D call. Germline lookup yields CDR1 GTSNPN and CDR2 SVGIG (reference sequence). V shed 0 bases and J shed 3 bases, with 12 bases lying between them. The length of the CDR3 is 14 residues.

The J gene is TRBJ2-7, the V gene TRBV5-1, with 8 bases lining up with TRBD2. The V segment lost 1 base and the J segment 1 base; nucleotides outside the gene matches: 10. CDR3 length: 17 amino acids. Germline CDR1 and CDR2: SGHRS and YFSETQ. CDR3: CASSLFHPRGGSYEQYF. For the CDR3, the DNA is TGCGCCAGCAGCTTGTTTCATCCCCGGGGGGGGTCCTACGAGCAGTACTTC.

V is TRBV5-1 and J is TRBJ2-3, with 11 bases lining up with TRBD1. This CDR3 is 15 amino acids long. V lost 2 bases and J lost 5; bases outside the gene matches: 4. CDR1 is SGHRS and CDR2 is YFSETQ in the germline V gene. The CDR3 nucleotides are TGCGCCAGCAGCTTAGGACAGGGGGCGATAGATACGCAGTATTTT. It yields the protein CASSLGQGAIDTQYF.

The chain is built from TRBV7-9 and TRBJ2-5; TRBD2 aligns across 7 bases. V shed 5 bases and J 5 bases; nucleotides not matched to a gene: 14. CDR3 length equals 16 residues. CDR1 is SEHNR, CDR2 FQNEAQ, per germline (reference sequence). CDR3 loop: CASSPGEGTAFETQYF. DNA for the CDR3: TGTGCCAGCAGCCCCGGGGAGGGGACGGCGTTTGAGACCCAGTACTTC.

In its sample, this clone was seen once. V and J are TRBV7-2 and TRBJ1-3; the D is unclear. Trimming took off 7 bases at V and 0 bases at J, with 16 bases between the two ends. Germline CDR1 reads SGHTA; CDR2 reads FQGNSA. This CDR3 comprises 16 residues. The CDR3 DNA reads TGTGCCAGCACCAAAGAACCGTCTTACTCTGGAAACACCATATATTTT. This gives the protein CASTKEPSYSGNTIYF.

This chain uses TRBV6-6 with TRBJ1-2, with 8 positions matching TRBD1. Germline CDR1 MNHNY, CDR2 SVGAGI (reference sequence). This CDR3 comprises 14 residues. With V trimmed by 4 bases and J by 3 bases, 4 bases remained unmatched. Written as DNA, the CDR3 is TGTGCCAGCAGTTCAGGGGGCGCAGACTATGGCTACACCTTC. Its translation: CASSSGGADYGYTF.

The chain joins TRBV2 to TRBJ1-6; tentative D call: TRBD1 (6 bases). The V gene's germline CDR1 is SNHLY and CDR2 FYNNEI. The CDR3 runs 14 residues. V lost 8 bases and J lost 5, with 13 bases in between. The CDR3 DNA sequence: TGTGCCAGCGGTCCGGACAGTGATAATTCACCCCTCCACTTT. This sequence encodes CASGPDSDNSPLHF.

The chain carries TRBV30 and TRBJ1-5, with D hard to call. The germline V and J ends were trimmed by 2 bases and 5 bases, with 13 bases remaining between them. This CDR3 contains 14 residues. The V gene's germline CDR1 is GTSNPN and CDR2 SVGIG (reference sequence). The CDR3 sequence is CAWSRSSGDQPQHF. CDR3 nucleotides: TGTGCCTGGAGTCGATCTTCCGGGGATCAGCCCCAGCATTTT.

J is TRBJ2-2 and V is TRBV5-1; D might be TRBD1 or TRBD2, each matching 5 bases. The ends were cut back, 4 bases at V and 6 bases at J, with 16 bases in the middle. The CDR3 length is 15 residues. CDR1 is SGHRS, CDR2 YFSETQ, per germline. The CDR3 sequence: CASSIGTRAAGELFF. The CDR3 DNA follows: TGCGCCAGCAGCATAGGGACCCGGGCGGCCGGGGAGCTGTTTTTT.

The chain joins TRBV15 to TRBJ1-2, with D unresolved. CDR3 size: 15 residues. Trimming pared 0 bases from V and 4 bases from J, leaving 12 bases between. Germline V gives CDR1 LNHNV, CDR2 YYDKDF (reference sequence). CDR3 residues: CATSRDRPSLYGYTF. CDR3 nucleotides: TGTGCCACCAGCAGAGATCGGCCCTCCCTCTATGGCTACACCTTC.

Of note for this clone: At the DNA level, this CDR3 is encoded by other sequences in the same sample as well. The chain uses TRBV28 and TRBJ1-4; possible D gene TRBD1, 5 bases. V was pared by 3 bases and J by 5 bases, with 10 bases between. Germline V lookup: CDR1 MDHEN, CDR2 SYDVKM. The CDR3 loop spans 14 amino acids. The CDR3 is CASSLGGSNEKLFF. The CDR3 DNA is TGTGCCAGCAGTTTGGGGGGATCAAATGAAAAACTGTTTTTT.

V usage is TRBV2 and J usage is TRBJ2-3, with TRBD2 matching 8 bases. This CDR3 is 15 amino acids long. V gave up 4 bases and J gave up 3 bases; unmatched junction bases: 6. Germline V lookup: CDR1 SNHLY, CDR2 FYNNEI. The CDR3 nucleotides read TGTGCCAGCAGTGGACTAGCGACTGGAACAGATACGCAGTATTTT. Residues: CASSGLATGTDTQYF.

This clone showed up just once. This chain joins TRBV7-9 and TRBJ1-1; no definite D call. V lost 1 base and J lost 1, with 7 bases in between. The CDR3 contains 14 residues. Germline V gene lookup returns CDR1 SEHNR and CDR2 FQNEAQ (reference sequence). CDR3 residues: CASSLGYENTEAFF. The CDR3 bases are TGTGCCAGCAGCTTAGGTTACGAGAACACTGAAGCTTTCTTT.

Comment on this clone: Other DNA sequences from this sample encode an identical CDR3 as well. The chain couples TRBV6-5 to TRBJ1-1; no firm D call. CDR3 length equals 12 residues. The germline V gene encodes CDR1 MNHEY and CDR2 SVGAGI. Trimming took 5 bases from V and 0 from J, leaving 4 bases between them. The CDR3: CASSRLNTEAFF. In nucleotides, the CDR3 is TGTGCCAGCAGTAGGTTGAACACTGAAGCTTTCTTT.

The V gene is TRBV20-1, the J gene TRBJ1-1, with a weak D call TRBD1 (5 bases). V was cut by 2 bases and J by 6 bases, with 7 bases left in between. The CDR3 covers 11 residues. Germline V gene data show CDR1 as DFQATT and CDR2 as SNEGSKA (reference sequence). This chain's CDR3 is CSARRGAEAFF. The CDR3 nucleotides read TGCAGTGCTAGACGGGGGGCTGAAGCTTTCTTT.

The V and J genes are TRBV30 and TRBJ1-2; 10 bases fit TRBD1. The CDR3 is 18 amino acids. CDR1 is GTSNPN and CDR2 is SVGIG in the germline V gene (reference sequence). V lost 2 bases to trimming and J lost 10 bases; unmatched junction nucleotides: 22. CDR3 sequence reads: CAWSFPQWRDRGKVVYTF. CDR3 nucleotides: TGTGCCTGGAGTTTCCCCCAGTGGAGGGACAGGGGAAAAGTAGTCTACACCTTC.

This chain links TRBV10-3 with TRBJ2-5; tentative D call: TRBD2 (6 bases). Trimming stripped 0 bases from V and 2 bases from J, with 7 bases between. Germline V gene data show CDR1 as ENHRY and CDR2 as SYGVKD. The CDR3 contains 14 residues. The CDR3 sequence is CAISESLAQETQYF. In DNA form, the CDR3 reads TGTGCCATCAGTGAGTCCCTAGCGCAAGAGACCCAGTACTTC.

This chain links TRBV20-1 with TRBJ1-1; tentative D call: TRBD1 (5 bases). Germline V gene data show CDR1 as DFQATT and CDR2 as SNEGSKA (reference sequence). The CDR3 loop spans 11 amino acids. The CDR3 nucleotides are TGCAGATTGGGGGGGGGCACTGAAGCTTTCTTT. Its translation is CRLGGGTEAFF.

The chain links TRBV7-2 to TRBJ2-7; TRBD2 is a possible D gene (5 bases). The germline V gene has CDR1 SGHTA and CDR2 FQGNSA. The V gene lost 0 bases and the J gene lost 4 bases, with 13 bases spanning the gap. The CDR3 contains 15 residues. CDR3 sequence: CASSLARGSSYEQYF. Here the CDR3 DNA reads TGTGCCAGCAGCTTAGCGAGAGGGTCCTCGTACGAGCAGTACTTC.

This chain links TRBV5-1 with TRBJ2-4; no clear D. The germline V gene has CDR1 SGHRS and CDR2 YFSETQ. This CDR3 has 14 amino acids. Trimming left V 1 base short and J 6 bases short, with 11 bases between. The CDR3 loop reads CASSLIDGPNIQYF. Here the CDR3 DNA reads TGCGCCAGCAGCTTGATCGACGGCCCAAACATTCAGTACTTC. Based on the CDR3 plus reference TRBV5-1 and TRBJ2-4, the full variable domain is KAGVTQTPRYLIKTRGQQVTLSCSPISGHRSVSWYQQTPGQGLQFLFEYFSETQRNKGNFPGRFSGRQFSNSRSEMNVSTLELGDSALYLCASSLIDGPNIQYFGAGTRLSVL.

As DNA, the CDR3 is TGTGCCAGCAGCTTAGGTTGGGGAAATGAGCAGTTCTTC. This encodes CASSLGWGNEQFF. The rearrangement uses TRBV7-2 and TRBJ2-1; D is undetermined. Trimming took 1 base from V and 7 from J, leaving 8 bases between them. The CDR3 sequence is 13 residues long. Germline V gives CDR1 SGHTA, CDR2 FQGNSA.